This entry describes one T cell receptor beta chain. Its antigen is as yet unknown. The missing conserved phenylalanine or tryptophan at the end of this CDR3 makes a read error likely. Per the germline V gene, CDR1 is DFQATT and CDR2 is SNEGSKA (reference sequence). This CDR3 comprises 19 residues. Trimming pared 4 bases from V and 0 bases from J, leaving 25 bases between. This sample was taken from a study of tumor-infiltrating lymphocytes in primary liver carcinoma. Study-wide findings and caveats: Representation across all five tumor regions was limited to only about 7.5-24% of top clones.

Unsorted bulk tissue of about 17-32 mg yielded co-extracted RNA and DNA. Patients showed chronic HBV infection and an absence of prior treatment. Every tumor was sampled at five separate regions. From about 0.5 ug of total RNA, TCR beta-specific cDNA was reverse-transcribed using a constant-region primer. What produced the TCR beta libraries was three nested multiplex PCR rounds using slightly modified ARM-PCR. The opening two PCR rounds, around 11 cycles each, paired TRBV1-TRBV30 forward primers with a C-beta reverse primer. TCRdb reanalysed the multiplex PCR reads using MiXCR and keeps one entry per CDR3 protein. Among 95,000 to 100,000 distinct CDR3 sequences listed, around two thirds were seen once.

Sequencing was done on a sample of liver tumor tissue from sampling region 2. Noted subset: tumor region T2, inferior pole. The chain combines TRBV20-1 with TRBJ2-1; tentatively, D is TRBD1 (6 bases). This clonotype was sampled from a woman aged 55-69 years with primary liver carcinoma and hepatitis B virus infection. The CDR3 nucleotides read TGCAGTGCTACCTCCCTAGTGGGGGCGAAGTCGGGCTCCTACAATGAGCAGTTCTTG. This translates into CSATSLVGAKSGSYNEQFL.